Detailed here is one T cell receptor beta chain. Its antigen is as yet unknown. This entry is derived from a study of blood T cells in healthy people across ages. The study, taken as a whole, reports: PBMC samples, being unsorted, prevented any conclusive comparison of naive and antigen-experienced cells.

The individuals who served as donors were healthy Caucasians living in Russia, aged roughly 6 to 100. Combining a sample-barcoded 5' primer with a J-beta primer mix, a second PCR ran for 7 to 11 cycles. TCRdb analysed the 5' RACE reads with MiXCR anew, one entry per CDR3 protein. The table has around 1.5 million distinct CDR3 sequences, roughly 45% seen once. Germline V gives CDR1 LGHDT, CDR2 YNNKEL (reference sequence). This CDR3 contains 16 residues. With 0 bases removed from V and 2 bases from J, the gap between germline ends came to 14 bases. The receptor's source is a woman under 30 in good health. V gene TRBV3-1 combines with J gene TRBJ2-7; a weak D match, TRBD2 (6 bases). The specimen was blood. CDR3 DNA: TGTGCCAGCAGCCAAGATGGCCTAGCGAGACCCTACGAGCAGTACTTC. This codes for CASSQDGLARPYEQYF.